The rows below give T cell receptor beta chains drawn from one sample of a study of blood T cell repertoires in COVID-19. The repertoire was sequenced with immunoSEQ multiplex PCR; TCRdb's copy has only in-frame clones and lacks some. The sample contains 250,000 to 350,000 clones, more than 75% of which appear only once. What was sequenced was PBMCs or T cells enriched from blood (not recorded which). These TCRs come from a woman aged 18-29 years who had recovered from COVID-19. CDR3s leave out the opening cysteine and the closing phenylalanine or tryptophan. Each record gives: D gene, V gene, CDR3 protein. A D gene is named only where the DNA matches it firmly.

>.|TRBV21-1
ASSKDGGDQPQH
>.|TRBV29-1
SGWDSYRETQY
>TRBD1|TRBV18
ASSLFRDRVGRSTEAF
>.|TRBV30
AWRRGGTGNEKLF
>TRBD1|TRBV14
ASTSLTGDEAF
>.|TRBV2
ASSEATAPDGYT
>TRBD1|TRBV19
ASSIDYRGAGTYNEQF
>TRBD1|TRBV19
ASSPRQGIGYGYT
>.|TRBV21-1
AIRLAGDQETQY
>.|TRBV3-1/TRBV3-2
ASSHPQGGDTEAF
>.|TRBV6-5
ASSYGRYNEQF
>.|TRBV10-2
ASSDEVYNSPLH
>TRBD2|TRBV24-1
ATSDTRGGSETQY
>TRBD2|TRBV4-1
ASSQEGQGLAETSSYEQY
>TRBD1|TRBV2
ASGAQGANNSPLH
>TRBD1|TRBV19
ASSEGRTGGWYSNQPQH